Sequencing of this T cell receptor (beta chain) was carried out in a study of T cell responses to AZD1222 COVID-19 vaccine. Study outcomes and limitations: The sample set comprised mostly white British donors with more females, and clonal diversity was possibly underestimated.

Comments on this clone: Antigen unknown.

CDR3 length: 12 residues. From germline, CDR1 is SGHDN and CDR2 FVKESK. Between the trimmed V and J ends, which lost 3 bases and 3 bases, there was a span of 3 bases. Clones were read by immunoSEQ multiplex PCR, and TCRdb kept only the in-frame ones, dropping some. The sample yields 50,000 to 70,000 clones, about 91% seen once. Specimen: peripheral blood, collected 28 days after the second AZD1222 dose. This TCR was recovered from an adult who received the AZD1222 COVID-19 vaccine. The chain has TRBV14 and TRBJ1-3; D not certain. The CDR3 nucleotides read TGTGCCAGCAGCCAGGTTGGAAACACCATATATTTT. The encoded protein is CASSQVGNTIYF.